This passage covers 6 T cell receptor beta chains from one sample sequenced in a study of regulatory T cells in long-lasting Graves disease. Libraries of TCR beta came from iRepertoire HTBI primers plus Arm-PCR of CDR3 regions. TCRdb re-called the multiplex PCR reads with MiXCR, one entry per CDR3 protein. The top ten clones hold approximately 9.6% of a sample with about 500,000 distinct CDR3 sequences, 12% of them seen once. Time point specified: newly diagnosed GD, antithyroid drugs for less than 3 months. RNA from PBMCs was the source of the TCR library. The sample was also linked to a second study, of T cells in Graves' hyperthyroidism and ophthalmopathy.

This sample comprised peripheral blood mononuclear cells (PBMCs), obtained at new diagnosis, from a patient treated with antithyroid drugs. Receptor source: a woman in her thirties with Graves disease.

Turning to this clonotype: A read error may be the cause here, since a much bigger clone is one base away. The CDR3 DNA reads TGTGACAGTAGTATATATCCGAGATTGGACTACGAGCAGTACTTC. It specifies CDSSIYPRLDYEQYF. The chain links TRBV19 to TRBJ2-7; unclear D gene. Germline values: CDR1 LNHDA, CDR2 SQIVND (reference sequence). This CDR3 region has 15 residues.

The gene calls are TRBV20-1 and TRBJ2-7; the D gene is possibly TRBD1 (6 bases). V lost 6 bases, J lost 2 bases, and 26 bases lay in between. Germline lookup yields CDR1 DFQATT and CDR2 SNEGSKA (reference sequence). CDR3 length: 17 residues. The CDR3 nucleotides read TGCAGTGCCCCACAGGGTTCCTCTGGAGGTCTGCCCTACGAGCAGTACTTC. Residues: CSAPQGSSGGLPYEQYF.

The V call is TRBV11-2, the J call TRBJ2-2; D is unresolved. The CDR3 has 16 residues. V lost 3 bases and J 1 base, leaving 12 bases between the germline ends. CDR1 and CDR2 (germline): SGHAT, FQNNGV. The CDR3 coding sequence is TGTGCCAGCAGCTTCTCCCCGGATCGGAACACCGGGGAGCTGTTTTTT. Amino acids: CASSFSPDRNTGELFF. The full variable domain, completed using reference TRBV11-2 and TRBJ2-2, is EAGVAQSPRYKIIEKRQSVAFWCNPISGHATLYWYQQILGQGPKLLIQFQNNGVVDDSQLPKDRFSAERLKGVDSTLKIQPAKLEDSAVYLCASSFSPDRNTGELFFGEGSRLTVL.

The genes are TRBV20-1 and TRBJ1-2; D not resolved. V was shortened by 5 bases and J by 0 bases, with 7 bases between the two germline ends. Germline V lookup: CDR1 DFQATT, CDR2 SNEGSKA (reference sequence). The length of the CDR3 is 12 residues. The DNA for the CDR3 is TGCAGTGCTTTCGGGTCTAACTATGGCTACACCTTC. Translation gives CSAFGSNYGYTF.

The chain has TRBV7-9 and TRBJ2-6; D is undetermined. With 3 bases removed from V and 0 bases from J, the gap between germline ends came to 9 bases. From germline, CDR1 is SEHNR and CDR2 FQNEAQ (reference sequence). The length of the CDR3 is 16 residues. The chain's CDR3 is CASSFSPGSGANVLTF. The CDR3 nucleotides read TGTGCCAGCAGCTTTAGTCCGGGCTCTGGGGCCAACGTCCTGACTTTC.

This clonotype was seen ten or more times. The rearrangement uses TRBV2 and TRBJ2-7; 9 positions agree with TRBD1. CDR1 is SNHLY and CDR2 is FYNNEI in the germline V gene. V shed 6 bases, J shed 3 bases, and the junction held 6 bases outside the gene matches. This CDR3 has 14 residues. The DNA for the CDR3 is TGTGCCAGCAGGGGACAGGGTTCCGACTACGAGCAGTACTTC. Its translation is CASRGQGSDYEQYF.